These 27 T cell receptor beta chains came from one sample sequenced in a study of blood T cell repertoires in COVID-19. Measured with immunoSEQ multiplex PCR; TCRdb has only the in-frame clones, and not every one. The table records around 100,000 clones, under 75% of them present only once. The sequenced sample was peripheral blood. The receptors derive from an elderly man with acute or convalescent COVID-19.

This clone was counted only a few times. As DNA, the CDR3 is TGTGCCAGCAGTTTAAAGGCGACAGGGGGCTACGAGCAGTACTTC. It translates to CASSLKATGGYEQYF. V is TRBV27 and J is TRBJ2-7, with 9 bases that match TRBD1. This CDR3 has 15 amino acids. V shed 2 bases, J shed 3 bases, and the junction held 5 bases outside the gene matches. Germline loops: CDR1 MNHEY, CDR2 SMNVEV (reference sequence).

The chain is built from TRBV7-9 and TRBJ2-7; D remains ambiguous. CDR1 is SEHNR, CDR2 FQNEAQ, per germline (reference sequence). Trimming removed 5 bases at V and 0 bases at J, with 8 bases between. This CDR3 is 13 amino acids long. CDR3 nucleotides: TGTGCCAGCAGCCAGGCAGGCTCCTACGAGCAGTACTTC. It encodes CASSQAGSYEQYF.

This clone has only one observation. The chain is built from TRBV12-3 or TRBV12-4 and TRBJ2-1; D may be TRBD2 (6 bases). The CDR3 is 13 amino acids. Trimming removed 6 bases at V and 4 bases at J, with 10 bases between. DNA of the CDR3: TGTGCCAGCAGAGCCGGGACTTACAATGAGCAGTTCTTC. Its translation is CASRAGTYNEQFF.

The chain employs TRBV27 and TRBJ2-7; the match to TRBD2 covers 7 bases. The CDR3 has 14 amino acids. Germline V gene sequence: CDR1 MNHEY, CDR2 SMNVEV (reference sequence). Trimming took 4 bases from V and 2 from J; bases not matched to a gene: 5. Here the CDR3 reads CASSSLAVTYEQYF. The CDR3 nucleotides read TGTGCCAGCAGTTCCCTAGCGGTGACCTACGAGCAGTACTTC.

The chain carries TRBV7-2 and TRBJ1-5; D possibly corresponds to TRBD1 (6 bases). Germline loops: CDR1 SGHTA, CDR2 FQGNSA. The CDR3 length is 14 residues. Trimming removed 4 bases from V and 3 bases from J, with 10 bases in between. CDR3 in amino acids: CASSSQGPNQPQHF. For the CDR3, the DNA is TGTGCCAGCAGCTCTCAGGGGCCCAATCAGCCCCAGCATTTT.

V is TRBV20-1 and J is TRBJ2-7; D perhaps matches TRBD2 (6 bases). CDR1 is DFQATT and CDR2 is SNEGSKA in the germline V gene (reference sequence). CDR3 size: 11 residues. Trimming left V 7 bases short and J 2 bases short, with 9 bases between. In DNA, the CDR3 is TGCAGTGGGGACTCCACCTACGAGCAGTACTTC. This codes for CSGDSTYEQYF.

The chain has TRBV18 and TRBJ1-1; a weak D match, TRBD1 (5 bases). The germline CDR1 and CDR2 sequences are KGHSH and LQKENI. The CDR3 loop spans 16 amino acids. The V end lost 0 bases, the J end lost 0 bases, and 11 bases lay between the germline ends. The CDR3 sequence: CASSPPVAGLNTEAFF. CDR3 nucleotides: TGTGCCAGCTCACCACCGGTGGCGGGACTGAACACTGAAGCTTTCTTT. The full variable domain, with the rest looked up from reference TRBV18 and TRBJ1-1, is NAGVMQNPRHLVRRRGQEARLRCSPMKGHSHVYWYRQLPEEGLKFMVYLQKENIIDESGMPKERFSAEFPKEGPSILRIQQVVRGDSAAYFCASSPPVAGLNTEAFFGQGTRLTVV.

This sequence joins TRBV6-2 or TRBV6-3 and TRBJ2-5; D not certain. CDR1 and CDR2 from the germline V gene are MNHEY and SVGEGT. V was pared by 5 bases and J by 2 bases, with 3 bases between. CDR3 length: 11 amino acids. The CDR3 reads CASSTQETQYF. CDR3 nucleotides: TGTGCCAGCAGTACTCAAGAGACCCAGTACTTC.

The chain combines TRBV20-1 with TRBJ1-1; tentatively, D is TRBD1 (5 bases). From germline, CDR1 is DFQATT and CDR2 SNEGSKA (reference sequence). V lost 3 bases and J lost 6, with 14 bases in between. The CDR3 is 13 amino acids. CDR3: CSASLTAGAEAFF. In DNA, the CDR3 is TGCAGTGCTAGTCTGACAGCGGGGGCTGAAGCTTTCTTT.

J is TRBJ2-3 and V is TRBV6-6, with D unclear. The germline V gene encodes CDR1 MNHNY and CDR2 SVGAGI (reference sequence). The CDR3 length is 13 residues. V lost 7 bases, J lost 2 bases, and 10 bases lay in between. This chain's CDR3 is CASTLDSTDTQYF. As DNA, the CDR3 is TGTGCCAGCACCCTAGATTCCACAGATACGCAGTATTTT.

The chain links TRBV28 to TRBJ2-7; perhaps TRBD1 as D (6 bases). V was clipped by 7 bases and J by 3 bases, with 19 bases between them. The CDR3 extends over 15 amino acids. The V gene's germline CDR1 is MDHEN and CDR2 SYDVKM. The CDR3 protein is CASIRGTGQFYEQYF. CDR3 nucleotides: TGTGCCAGCATTCGGGGTACAGGACAGTTCTACGAGCAGTACTTC. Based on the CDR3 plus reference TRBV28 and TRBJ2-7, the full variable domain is DVKVTQSSRYLVKRTGEKVFLECVQDMDHENMFWYRQDPGLGLRLIYFSYDVKMKEKGDIPEGYSVSREKKERFSLILESASTNQTSMYLCASIRGTGQFYEQYFGPGTRLTVT.

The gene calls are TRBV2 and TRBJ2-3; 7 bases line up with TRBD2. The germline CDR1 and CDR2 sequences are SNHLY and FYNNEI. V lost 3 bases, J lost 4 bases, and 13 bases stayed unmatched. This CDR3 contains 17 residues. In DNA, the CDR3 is TGTGCCAGCAGTGAGCAGCGGGCGGGAGCGTCCGCAGATACGCAGTATTTT. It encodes CASSEQRAGASADTQYF.

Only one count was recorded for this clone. CDR3 coding DNA: TGTGCCAGCAGTTACTTGAGGACAGGGGACGGCTACACCTTC. It codes for CASSYLRTGDGYTF. This chain joins TRBV6-2 or TRBV6-3 and TRBJ1-2, with 9 nucleotides matching TRBD1. The CDR3 totals 14 residues. V lost 1 base to trimming and J lost 8 bases; unmatched junction nucleotides: 5. Germline CDR1 MNHEY, CDR2 SVGEGT.

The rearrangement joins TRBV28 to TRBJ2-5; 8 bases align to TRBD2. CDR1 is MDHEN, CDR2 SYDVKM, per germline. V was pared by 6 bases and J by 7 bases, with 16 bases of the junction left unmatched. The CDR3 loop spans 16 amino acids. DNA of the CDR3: TGTGCCAGCAGCCCAGCGGGAGAGGTCGGCGTTGGGACCCAGTACTTC. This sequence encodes CASSPAGEVGVGTQYF.

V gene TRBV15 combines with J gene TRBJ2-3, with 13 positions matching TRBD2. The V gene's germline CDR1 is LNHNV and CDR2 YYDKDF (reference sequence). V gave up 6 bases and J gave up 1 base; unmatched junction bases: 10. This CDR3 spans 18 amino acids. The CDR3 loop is CATSQPIGLAGGTDTQYF. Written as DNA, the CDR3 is TGTGCCACCAGTCAGCCAATTGGACTAGCGGGAGGCACAGATACGCAGTATTTT.

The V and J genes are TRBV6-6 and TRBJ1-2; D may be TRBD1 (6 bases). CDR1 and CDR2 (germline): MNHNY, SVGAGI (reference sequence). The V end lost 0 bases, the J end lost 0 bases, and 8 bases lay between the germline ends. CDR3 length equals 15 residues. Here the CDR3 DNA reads TGTGCCAGCAGTTACTCCAGGGGAGCTAACTATGGCTACACCTTC. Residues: CASSYSRGANYGYTF.

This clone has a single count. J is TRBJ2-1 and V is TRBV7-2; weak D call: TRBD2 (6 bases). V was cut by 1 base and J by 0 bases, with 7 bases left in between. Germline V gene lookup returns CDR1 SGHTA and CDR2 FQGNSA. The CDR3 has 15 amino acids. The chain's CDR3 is CASSLGDFSYNEQFF. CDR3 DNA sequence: TGTGCCAGCAGCTTAGGGGACTTCTCCTACAATGAGCAGTTCTTC.

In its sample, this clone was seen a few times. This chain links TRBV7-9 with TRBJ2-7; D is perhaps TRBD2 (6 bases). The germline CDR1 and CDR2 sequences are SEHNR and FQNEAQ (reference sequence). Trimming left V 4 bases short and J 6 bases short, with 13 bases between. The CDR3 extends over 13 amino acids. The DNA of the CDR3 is TGTGCCAGCAGCTCCGGAGGGGCTGGCGAGCAGTACTTC. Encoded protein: CASSSGGAGEQYF. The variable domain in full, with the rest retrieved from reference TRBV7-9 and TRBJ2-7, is DTGVSQNPRHKITKRGQNVTFRCDPISEHNRLYWYRQTLGQGPEFLTYFQNEAQLEKSRLLSDRFSAERPKGSFSTLEIQRTEQGDSAMYLCASSSGGAGEQYFGPGTRLTVT.

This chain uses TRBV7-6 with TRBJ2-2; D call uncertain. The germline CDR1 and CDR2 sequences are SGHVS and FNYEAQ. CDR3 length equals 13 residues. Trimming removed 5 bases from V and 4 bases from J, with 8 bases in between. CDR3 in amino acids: CASSTDTTGELFF. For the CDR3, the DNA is TGTGCCAGCAGCACTGACACCACCGGGGAGCTGTTTTTT.

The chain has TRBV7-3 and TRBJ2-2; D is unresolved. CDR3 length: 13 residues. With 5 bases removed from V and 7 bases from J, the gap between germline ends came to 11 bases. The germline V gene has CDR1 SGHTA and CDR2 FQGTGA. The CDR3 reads CASSPSSHGELFF. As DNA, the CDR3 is TGTGCCAGCAGCCCTTCAAGCCACGGGGAGCTGTTTTTT.

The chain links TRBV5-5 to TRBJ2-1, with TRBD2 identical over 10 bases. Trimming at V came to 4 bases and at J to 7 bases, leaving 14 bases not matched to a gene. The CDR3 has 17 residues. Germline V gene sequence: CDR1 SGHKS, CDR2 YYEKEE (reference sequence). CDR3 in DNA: TGTGCCAGCAGCACGGTGGCTAGCGGGAGTTCTCGTAATGAGCAGTTCTTC. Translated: CASSTVASGSSRNEQFF.

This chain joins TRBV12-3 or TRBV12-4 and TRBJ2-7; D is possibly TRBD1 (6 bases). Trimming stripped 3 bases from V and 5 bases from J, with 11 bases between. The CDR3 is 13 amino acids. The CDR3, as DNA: TGTGCCAGCAGTTTTGCCAGGGGCAACGAGCAGTACTTC. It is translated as CASSFARGNEQYF.

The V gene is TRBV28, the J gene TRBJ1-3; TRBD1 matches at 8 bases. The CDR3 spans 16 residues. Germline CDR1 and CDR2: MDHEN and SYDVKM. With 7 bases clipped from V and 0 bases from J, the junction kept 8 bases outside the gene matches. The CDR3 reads CASTLTGGSSGNTIYF. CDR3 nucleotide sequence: TGTGCCAGCACCCTTACAGGGGGGTCCTCTGGAAACACCATATATTTT.

The CDR3 is CSAQTGGGYGYTF. In DNA, the CDR3 is TGCAGCGCTCAGACAGGGGGGGGCTATGGCTACACCTTC. This rearrangement joins TRBV29-1 to TRBJ1-2; TRBD1 matches at 9 bases. Unmatched junction bases numbered 7, after V lost 7 bases and J lost 4 bases. Per germline, CDR1 SQVTM and CDR2 ANQGSEA. CDR3 length: 13 residues.

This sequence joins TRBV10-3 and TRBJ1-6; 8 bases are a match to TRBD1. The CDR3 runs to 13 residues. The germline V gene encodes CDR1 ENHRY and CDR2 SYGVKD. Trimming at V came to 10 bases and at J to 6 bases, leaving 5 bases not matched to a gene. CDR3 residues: CATGQGLNSPLHF. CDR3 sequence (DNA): TGTGCCACCGGACAGGGACTTAATTCACCCCTCCACTTT.

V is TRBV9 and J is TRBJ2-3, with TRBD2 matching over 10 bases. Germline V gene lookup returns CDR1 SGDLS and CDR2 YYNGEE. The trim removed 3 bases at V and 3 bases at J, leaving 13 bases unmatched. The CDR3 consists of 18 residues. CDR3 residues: CASSAPSGRGAGTDTQYF. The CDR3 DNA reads TGTGCCAGCAGCGCCCCTAGCGGGAGAGGGGCAGGGACAGATACGCAGTATTTT.

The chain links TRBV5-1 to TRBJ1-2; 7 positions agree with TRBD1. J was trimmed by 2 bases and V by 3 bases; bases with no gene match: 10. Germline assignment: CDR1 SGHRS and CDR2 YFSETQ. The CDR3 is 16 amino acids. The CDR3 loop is CASSSRAQGNNYGYTF. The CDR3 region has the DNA TGCGCCAGCAGCTCTCGAGCACAGGGGAACAACTATGGCTACACCTTC. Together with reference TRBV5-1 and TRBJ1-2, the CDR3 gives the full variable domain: KAGVTQTPRYLIKTRGQQVTLSCSPISGHRSVSWYQQTPGQGLQFLFEYFSETQRNKGNFPGRFSGRQFSNSRSEMNVSTLELGDSALYLCASSSRAQGNNYGYTFGSGTRLTVV.